These 8 T cell receptor beta chains came from one sample sequenced in a study of T cell responses to AZD1222 COVID-19 vaccine. The assay was immunoSEQ multiplex PCR, and TCRdb's table has in-frame clones only and misses some. This table holds about 200,000 clones, around 94% found once. The starting material was peripheral blood, obtained 28 days after the second dose of the MenACWY control vaccine. The receptors here all came from an adult who received the MenACWY meningococcal vaccine as a control.

The chain has TRBV1 and TRBJ2-7; the D call of TRBD1 is as the table states it, not checked on the DNA. TRBV1 is a recognized pseudogene. This CDR3 comprises 18 residues. As DNA, the CDR3 is TGCACCAGCAGCCAAGATTCCCGGGACAGGGGGCCATACAACGAGCAGTACTTC. Protein: CTSSQDSRDRGPYNEQYF.

The rearrangement uses TRBV19 and TRBJ2-7; D remains ambiguous. The CDR3 has 11 residues. Germline CDR1 is LNHDA and CDR2 is SQIVND (reference sequence). V was clipped by 10 bases and J by 3 bases, with 10 bases between them. The chain's CDR3 is CATRTIYEQYF. The CDR3 nucleotides are TGTGCCACACGGACCATCTACGAGCAGTACTTC.

J is TRBJ1-5 and V is TRBV4-1; tentative D call: TRBD1 (6 bases). The CDR3 covers 13 residues. Trimming shortened V by 1 base and J by 7 bases, and 8 bases separated the two germline ends. Germline V lookup: CDR1 MGHRA, CDR2 YSYEKL. CDR3 in DNA: TGCGCCAGCAGCCAAGCAGGGGACCAGCCCCAGCATTTT. It is translated as CASSQAGDQPQHF.

The chain couples TRBV29-1 to TRBJ2-1; TRBD2 aligns across 7 bases. The CDR3 totals 15 residues. Looked up from germline, CDR1 is SQVTM and CDR2 is ANQGSEA. Trimming took 7 bases from V and 0 from J; bases not matched to a gene: 9. CDR3 nucleotides: TGCAGCGATCGAGGGACTACCGGCTCCTACAATGAGCAGTTCTTC. Protein sequence: CSDRGTTGSYNEQFF.

The sample holds one count of this clone. The chain joins TRBV20-1 to TRBJ1-5; 9 nucleotides agree with TRBD1. CDR3 length equals 15 residues. The J segment lost 3 bases and the V segment lost 3 bases, leaving 6 bases of the junction unmatched. Germline values: CDR1 DFQATT, CDR2 SNEGSKA (reference sequence). The CDR3 reads CSASFRDRVNQPQHF. The DNA of the CDR3 is TGCAGTGCTAGTTTTCGGGACAGGGTCAATCAGCCCCAGCATTTT.

The chain links TRBV4-1 to TRBJ1-1; D is undetermined. The CDR3 sequence is 15 residues long. Germline loops: CDR1 MGHRA, CDR2 YSYEKL. The V gene lost 0 bases and the J gene lost 1 base, with 9 bases spanning the gap. The CDR3 here is CASSQDTGRNTEAFF. The CDR3 nucleotides read TGCGCCAGCAGCCAAGATACGGGTCGGAACACTGAAGCTTTCTTT.

This rearrangement joins TRBV6-6 to TRBJ2-7, with D perhaps matching TRBD2 (5 bases). The germline V gene has CDR1 MNHNY and CDR2 SVGAGI (reference sequence). The CDR3 totals 12 residues. Trimming cost V 8 bases and J 6 bases, with 14 bases left between them. The DNA for the CDR3 is TGTGCCAGCTGGGAGTCTGGGATCGAGCAGTACTTC. It codes for CASWESGIEQYF.

This chain links TRBV3-1 (or the pseudogene TRBV3-2) with TRBJ1-5; no clear D gene. Germline loops: CDR1 LGHDT, CDR2 YNNKEL (reference sequence). The length of the CDR3 is 15 residues. The V end was cut by 4 bases, the J end by 2 bases, with 12 bases between. As DNA, the CDR3 is TGTGCCAGCAGCCGGAGCAGCCAGGGCAATCAGCCCCAGCATTTT. As protein: CASSRSSQGNQPQHF.